This T cell receptor (beta chain) stems from a study of shared clonotypes between healthy human individuals. Some clones are missing from TCRdb's copy, which holds only in-frame ones; the method was immunoSEQ multiplex PCR. The table has about 2.3 million clones, around 92% seen once. Germline CDR1 is MNHNY and CDR2 is SVGAGI (reference sequence). The CDR3 runs 16 residues. V shed 2 bases and J shed 2 bases, with 15 bases lying between them. This clone was seen only once. The sample was naive CD4+ T cells from PBMCs. The subset: CD45RA+ positively selected. The origin of this receptor is a man aged 18-30 years in good health. Some clones in this sample may be carry-over from other donors' samples. This rearrangement joins TRBV6-6 to TRBJ2-5; D ambiguous. The CDR3 protein is CASSYPNRDSQETQYF. The CDR3 bases are TGTGCCAGCAGTTACCCAAACAGAGATTCACAAGAGACCCAGTACTTC.